These T cell receptor beta chains were read from a single sample in a study of shared clonotypes between healthy human individuals. The table came from immunoSEQ multiplex PCR; TCRdb's copy has only in-frame clones and leaves some out. The sample lists roughly 1.5 million clones; approximately 98% were seen once. Source material: naive CD4+ T cells sorted from blood. The receptors shown here come from a man younger than 40 in good health. The CDR3 runs from the conserved cysteine through the conserved F or W. Fields, in order: clone size, J gene, V gene, D gene, CDR3 DNA, CDR3 protein. The D gene is left open where the match is weak. Rows may omit the clone size; those that give it use once, few, many or a size class.

>once|TRBJ2-7|TRBV27|TRBD2
TGTGCCAGCAGTTTATCCAGCGGGAGACTTACGAAGCAGTACTTC
CASSLSSGRLTKQYF
>.|TRBJ2-6|TRBV9|.
TGTGCCAGCAGCCCTTCCTTCTCTGGGGCCAACGTCCTGACTTTC
CASSPSFSGANVLTF
>.|TRBJ1-1|TRBV11-2|.
TGTGCCAGCAGCTTACCAGGACCAGCTGAAGCTTTCTTT
CASSLPGPAEAFF
>.|TRBJ2-1|TRBV19|.
TGTGCCAGTAGTATCAGTTGGGCGGCTATCAATGAGCAGTTCTTC
CASSISWAAINEQFF
>.|TRBJ2-7|TRBV10-3|.
TGTGCCATCAGTGTCGGGCGGGGCTGGACCTACGAGCAGTACTTC
CAISVGRGWTYEQYF
>.|TRBJ2-7|TRBV5-4|TRBD2
TGTGCCAGCAGCTTGGTCCTGGGAGCGGGAGTCGGTGAGCAGTACTTC
CASSLVLGAGVGEQYF
>.|TRBJ2-1|TRBV5-5|TRBD2
TGTGCCAGCAGCTCCGGGACTAGCGGGAGCATATACAATGAGCAGTTCTTC
CASSSGTSGSIYNEQFF
>.|TRBJ2-7|TRBV11-2|TRBD2
TGTGCCAGCAAGCGGACTAGCGGGAGACTTGCTTCCCTCTCCTACGAGCAGTACTTC
CASKRTSGRLASLSYEQYF
>.|TRBJ2-6|TRBV9|TRBD2
TGTGCCAGCAGCGGACCCGCTAGCGGGAGGGTCTGGAGCTCTGGGGCCAACGTCCTGACTTTC
CASSGPASGRVWSSGANVLTF
>.|TRBJ1-3|TRBV7-8|.
TGTGCCAGCAGCTTATTTGCGGGGGCGAAAGGAAACACCATATATTTT
CASSLFAGAKGNTIYF
>.|TRBJ1-2|TRBV5-5|.
TGTGCCAGCAGCCAGACTTGGGCCCCAGCGGTTGCCTATGGCTACACCTTC
CASSQTWAPAVAYGYTF
>.|TRBJ1-1|TRBV27|.
TGTGCCAGCAGGCACAGGGCCAGGGTCGGTGAAGCTTTCTTT
CASRHRARVGEAFF
>.|TRBJ2-7|TRBV6-1|TRBD2
TGTGCCAGCAGTCAAGATAATCTAGCGGGCCACTACGAGCAGTACTTC
CASSQDNLAGHYEQYF
>.|TRBJ2-3|TRBV4-3|TRBD2
TGCGCCAGCAGCCAAGTTGCCGGGAGGGCCTTCACAGATACGCAGTATTTT
CASSQVAGRAFTDTQYF
>.|TRBJ2-7|TRBV28|.
TGTGCCAGCAGAAAAGACAGGTCACATAACTCCTACGAGCAGTACTTC
CASRKDRSHNSYEQYF
>.|TRBJ2-3|TRBV7-9|TRBD1
TGTGCCAGCAGCTTAGGGTTTGGGGACAGCAGCACAGATACGCAGTATTTT
CASSLGFGDSSTDTQYF
>.|TRBJ2-7|TRBV27|TRBD1
TGTGCCAGCAGGCCGGGACAGGCCCCTGCCCTCTACGAGCAGTACTTC
CASRPGQAPALYEQYF
>once|TRBJ2-3|TRBV29-1|TRBD2
TGCAGCGTTGCTCTACTGGCTAGCGGGAGTAGGGCAGATACGCAGTATTTT
CSVALLASGSRADTQYF
>.|TRBJ2-7|TRBV5-1|TRBD2
TGCGCCAGCAGCTGGGGACTAGCGGGAGAAACGTCCTACGAGCAGTACTTC
CASSWGLAGETSYEQYF
>.|TRBJ2-1|TRBV19|.
TGTGCCAGTACCCCCACGGGGAACAATGAGCAGTTCTTC
CASTPTGNNEQFF
>.|TRBJ1-2|TRBV7-9|.
TGTGCCAGCAGCCCCCAGCTTGGCGACAGAGCGGGGAGCTACACCTTC
CASSPQLGDRAGSYTF
>.|TRBJ2-1|TRBV5-4|.
TGTGCCAGCAGCTTGGAGGGACTTTCCTACAATGAGCAGTTCTTC
CASSLEGLSYNEQFF
>.|TRBJ1-1|TRBV7-3|.
TGTGCCAGCAGCTTGCGGATGAACACTGAAGCTTTCTTT
CASSLRMNTEAFF
>.|TRBJ2-5|TRBV2|.
TGTGCCAGCAGTGAAAGAGCGCAGACCCAGTACTTC
CASSERAQTQYF
>.|TRBJ2-1|TRBV6-5|.
TGTGCCAGCAGTCGGCTAGCGTCCTACAATGAGCAGTTCTTC
CASSRLASYNEQFF
>.|TRBJ2-1|TRBV5-1|TRBD2
TGCGCCAGCAGATCCCCTACACTAGCGGGAGGGCCCTCGAATACCGCTGAGCAGTTCTTC
CASRSPTLAGGPSNTAEQFF
>.|TRBJ2-1|TRBV7-3|TRBD2
TGTGCCAGCAGCTTAATCGGGGGGTACAATGAGCAGTTCTTC
CASSLIGGYNEQFF
>.|TRBJ2-7|TRBV5-1|TRBD1
TGCGCCAGCAGCCAAGCACCCCGGGACAGTAGCTCCTACGAGCAGTACTTC
CASSQAPRDSSSYEQYF
>.|TRBJ2-1|TRBV14|TRBD2
TGTGCCAGCAGCCCCTGGCCGCGGGAGGGCCCCCACAATGAGCAGTTCTTC
CASSPWPREGPHNEQFF
>.|TRBJ2-6|TRBV5-8|.
TGTGCCAGCAGCTACTGGAGCTCTGGGGCCAACGTCCTGACTTTC
CASSYWSSGANVLTF
>once|TRBJ1-1|TRBV5-5|.
TGTGCCAGCAGCTTGCCTCAGGCGAACACTGAAGCTTTCTTT
CASSLPQANTEAFF
>.|TRBJ2-6|TRBV19|TRBD1
TGTGCCAGTAGTATGACAGGGGTGAACGGGGCCAACGTCCTGACTTTC
CASSMTGVNGANVLTF
>.|TRBJ2-1|TRBV15|TRBD2
TGTGCCACCAGCAGAGATGCGGGAGGAATCTACAATGAGCAGTTCTTC
CATSRDAGGIYNEQFF
>.|TRBJ1-1|TRBV28|.
TGTGCCAGCAGTTCCCCAGTATCTGAAGCTTTCTTT
CASSSPVSEAFF
>.|TRBJ2-7|TRBV4-1|TRBD2
TGCGCCAGCAGCCCTCGGGGTAGCGGGAGTCTCTACGAGCAGTACTTC
CASSPRGSGSLYEQYF